The table lists the clone carrying this T cell receptor (beta chain) with a few counts. This entry comes from a study of CD4 and CD8 cells across lung adenocarcinoma regions. TCRdb reprocessed the PCR reads with MiXCR, giving one entry per CDR3 protein. The data show some 12,000 distinct CDR3 sequences, about 45% seen once. Donors had localized lung adenocarcinoma, a non-small cell lung cancer. V lost 8 bases and J lost 3, with 24 bases in between. This CDR3 is 17 amino acids long. Germline V gives CDR1 SGHTA, CDR2 FQGTGA. The chain uses TRBV7-3 and TRBJ2-3; TRBD2 might be the D (5 bases). The sequenced material came from CD8+ T cells from the margin of a lung tumor. This clonotype was obtained from a female donor with lung adenocarcinoma. The CD4 and CD8 labels of this study may be unreliable. CDR3 nucleotide sequence: TGTGCCAGCGGACTGAGTAGTGGCAACGGTAGGACAGATACGCAGTATTTT. It codes for CASGLSSGNGRTDTQYF.